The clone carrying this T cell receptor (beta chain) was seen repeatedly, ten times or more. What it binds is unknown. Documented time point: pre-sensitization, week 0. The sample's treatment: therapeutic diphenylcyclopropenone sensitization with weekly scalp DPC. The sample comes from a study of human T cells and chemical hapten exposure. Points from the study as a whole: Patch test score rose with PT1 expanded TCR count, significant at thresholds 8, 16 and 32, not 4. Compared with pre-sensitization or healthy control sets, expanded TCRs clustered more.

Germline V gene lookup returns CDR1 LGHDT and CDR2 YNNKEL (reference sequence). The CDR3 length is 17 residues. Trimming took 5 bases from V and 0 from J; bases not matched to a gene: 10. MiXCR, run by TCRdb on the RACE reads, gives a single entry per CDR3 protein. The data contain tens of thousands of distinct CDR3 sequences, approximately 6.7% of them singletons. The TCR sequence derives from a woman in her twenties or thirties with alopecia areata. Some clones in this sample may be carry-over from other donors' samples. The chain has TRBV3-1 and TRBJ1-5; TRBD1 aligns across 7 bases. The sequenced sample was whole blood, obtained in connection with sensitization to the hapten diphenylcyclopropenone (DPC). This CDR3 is CASSETGKANSNQPQHF. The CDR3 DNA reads TGTGCCAGCAGCGAGACAGGGAAAGCGAATAGCAATCAGCCCCAGCATTTT.